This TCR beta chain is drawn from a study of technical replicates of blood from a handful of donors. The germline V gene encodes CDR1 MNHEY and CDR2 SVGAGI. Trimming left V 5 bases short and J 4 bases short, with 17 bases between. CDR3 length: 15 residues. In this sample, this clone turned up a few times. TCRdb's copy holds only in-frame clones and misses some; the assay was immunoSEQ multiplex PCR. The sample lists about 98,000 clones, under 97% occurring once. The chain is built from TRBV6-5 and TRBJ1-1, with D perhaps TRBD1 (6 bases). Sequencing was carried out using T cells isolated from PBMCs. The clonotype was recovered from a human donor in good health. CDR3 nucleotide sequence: TGTGCCAGCAGTCCGCCGGGACAATTAAGCACTGAAGCTTTCTTT. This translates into CASSPPGQLSTEAFF.